A selection of T cell receptor beta chains follows, all from one sample in a study of T-cell reconstitution after alpha-beta-depleted transplantation in children. TCRdb redid the calling of the PCR reads with MiXCR, one entry per CDR3 protein. The sample gives around 300,000 distinct CDR3 sequences, roughly 10% of which show up once; less than 25% is in the top ten. The material was peripheral blood, obtained 180 days after TCRalphabeta/CD19-depleted stem cell transplant. The receptors derive from a male patient between 2 and 10 years old who had a stem cell transplant for chronic granulomatous disease, so the T cells may come from the graft donor. Each CDR3 is given with its conserved first and last residue. The D gene is left open where the match is weak. Size tells how often a clone was seen (once, few, many) or the class of an expanded clone, and some rows leave it out.

DNA | CDR3 | J | size | D | V
TGCGCCAGCAGCCAGGGGACAGCCCTAGCTAACTATGGCTACACCTTC | CASSQGTALANYGYTF | TRBJ1-2 | many | TRBD1 | TRBV4-3
TGTGCCAGCAGCTTAGGGGACAGGGTGAGGTCAAACAATGAGCAGTTCTTC | CASSLGDRVRSNNEQFF | TRBJ2-1 | many | TRBD1 | TRBV11-3
TGTGCCAGCAGCCGGGCGGGACTAGCTCCGTACGAGCAGTACTTC | CASSRAGLAPYEQYF | TRBJ2-7 | many | TRBD2 | TRBV7-9
TGCGCCAGCAGCTTGTATTCACATCGCGAGCAGTACTTC | CASSLYSHREQYF | TRBJ2-7 | many | - | TRBV5-1
TGCAGTGCTAGAGTCCGGGAGGGTGGCGAGCAGTACTTC | CSARVREGGEQYF | TRBJ2-7 | many | TRBD2 | TRBV20-1
TGTGCCAGCAGTTTATTCTCCTATAATTCACCCCTCCACTTT | CASSLFSYNSPLHF | TRBJ1-6 | many | - | TRBV27
TGCAGCGTTGAAGGGGGGCAGGCCAAAAACATTCAGTACTTC | CSVEGGQAKNIQYF | TRBJ2-4 | many | - | TRBV29-1
TGTGCCAGCAGTTTTCACGGGGAGCTGTTTTTT | CASSFHGELFF | TRBJ2-2 | many | - | TRBV12-3/TRBV12-4
TGTGCCAGCAGCCAAGAAGGCCTCTACGAGCAGTACTTC | CASSQEGLYEQYF | TRBJ2-7 | many | - | TRBV3-1
TGCGCCAGCAGCCACCCCCTAAGACAGGGGGCCTACGAGCAGTACTTC | CASSHPLRQGAYEQYF | TRBJ2-7 | many | TRBD1 | TRBV4-1
TGTGCCAGCAGCTCGCTAGGGCCGGAGCAGTTCTTC | CASSSLGPEQFF | TRBJ2-1 | many | - | TRBV7-6
TGCAGTGCTAGAGATCGACTAGCGGGACTCTACAATGAGCAGTTCTTC | CSARDRLAGLYNEQFF | TRBJ2-1 | many | TRBD2 | TRBV20-1
TGCAGTGCCCCGGACCCCGGGACTCATAGCAATGAGCAGTTCTTC | CSAPDPGTHSNEQFF | TRBJ2-1 | many | - | TRBV20-1
TGTGCCAGCAGCCCTGGACAGGGGGCGACGAATGAGCAGTTCTTC | CASSPGQGATNEQFF | TRBJ2-1 | many | TRBD1 | TRBV12-3/TRBV12-4
TGTGCCAGCAGCCTCGGGACAGGGGCAAATCAGCCCCAGCATTTT | CASSLGTGANQPQHF | TRBJ1-5 | many | TRBD1 | TRBV7-9
TGCAGCGTTGAGGCCAGGGTGGTAGATACGCAGTATTTT | CSVEARVVDTQYF | TRBJ2-3 | many | - | TRBV29-1
TGTGCCAGTAGTAACCGCGGTCAGAACTACGAGCAGTACTTC | CASSNRGQNYEQYF | TRBJ2-7 | many | - | TRBV19
TGTGCCAGCAGACGAGGGAGAACTAATGAAAAACTGTTTTTT | CASRRGRTNEKLFF | TRBJ1-4 | many | - | TRBV7-2
TGTGCCAGCAGCGCTCGGACAGGGGGCGACTATGGCTACACCTTC | CASSARTGGDYGYTF | TRBJ1-2 | many | TRBD1 | TRBV7-9
TGTGCCAGCAGTAGTCGGACAGGGGCCACAGATACGCAGTATTTT | CASSSRTGATDTQYF | TRBJ2-3 | many | TRBD1 | TRBV5-5
TGTGCCAGCAGCCGCACAGATACGCAGTATTTT | CASSRTDTQYF | TRBJ2-3 | many | - | TRBV7-2
TGTGCCAGCAGCCCACGGGATACCTCCTACGAGCAGTACTTC | CASSPRDTSYEQYF | TRBJ2-7 | many | - | TRBV6-5
TGCAGTGCTAGTGGGCGGCTTAATGAAAAACTGTTTTTT | CSASGRLNEKLFF | TRBJ1-4 | many | - | TRBV20-1
TGTGCCAGCAGTGCCCCGACTAGCGGGAGCCCTCCAGAGACCCAGTACTTC | CASSAPTSGSPPETQYF | TRBJ2-5 | many | TRBD2 | TRBV6-1
TGTGCCTGGAGTGTAGGACTAGCCCACTACGAGCAGTACTTC | CAWSVGLAHYEQYF | TRBJ2-7 | - | TRBD2 | TRBV30
TGTGCCAGCAGCGTAGCCCCAACCTACGAGCAGTACTTC | CASSVAPTYEQYF | TRBJ2-7 | many | - | TRBV9
TGTGCCAGCAGTCGCCACCGGGACAGGGGATACGAGCAGTACTTC | CASSRHRDRGYEQYF | TRBJ2-7 | many | TRBD1 | TRBV12-3/TRBV12-4
TGTGCCAGCAGCCCCCGGCTAGCGGGTGCCTTAAGTGAGCAGTTCTTC | CASSPRLAGALSEQFF | TRBJ2-1 | many | TRBD2 | TRBV7-8
TGTGCCATCAGTGTTGTACCGCATTGGGAGACCCAGTACTTC | CAISVVPHWETQYF | TRBJ2-5 | many | - | TRBV10-3
TGTGCCAGCAGTGAAGTCTCATCTGGGGCCAACGTCCTGACTTTC | CASSEVSSGANVLTF | TRBJ2-6 | many | - | TRBV6-1
TGCGCCAGCCACTATTTAGGACAGGGGACAGATACGCAGTATTTT | CASHYLGQGTDTQYF | TRBJ2-3 | many | TRBD1 | TRBV5-1
TGTGCCAGCAGTGTTCTCGGCCGGGGAAGATCCTATGGCTACACCTTC | CASSVLGRGRSYGYTF | TRBJ1-2 | - | - | TRBV25-1
TGTGCCAGCAGTGCCGACCAACGGCCCAGCTCCTACAATGAGCAGTTCTTC | CASSADQRPSSYNEQFF | TRBJ2-1 | many | - | TRBV6-4
TGTGCCAGCAGTACGTCCGGGAATATCTACGAGCAGTACTTC | CASSTSGNIYEQYF | TRBJ2-7 | many | - | TRBV12-3/TRBV12-4
TGCGCCAGCAGCTTGGGCGGGACTAATCTGGTCGAGCAGTACTTC | CASSLGGTNLVEQYF | TRBJ2-7 | many | TRBD2 | TRBV5-1
TGTGCCAGCAGCTTAGCGCGACCCGGGGAGCTGTTTTTT | CASSLARPGELFF | TRBJ2-2 | many | - | TRBV7-2
TGTGCCAGCAGTTTTCAGGGGCTCACCGGGGAGCTGTTTTTT | CASSFQGLTGELFF | TRBJ2-2 | - | - | TRBV28
TGTGCCAGTAGTATACGGGGGGGCCGTAACAATGAGCAGTTCTTC | CASSIRGGRNNEQFF | TRBJ2-1 | - | TRBD2 | TRBV19
TGTGCCAGCAGTGATTCGCGGGGACGTTACAATGAGCAGTTCTTC | CASSDSRGRYNEQFF | TRBJ2-1 | many | - | TRBV25-1
TGTGCCAGCAGCTTGGCCAATGCCGGGAGGTTCACTTATAGCACAGATACGCAGTATTTT | CASSLANAGRFTYSTDTQYF | TRBJ2-3 | many | TRBD2 | TRBV5-4
TGTGCCAGCAGCAACCGGGGGGAGCTGTTTTTT | CASSNRGELFF | TRBJ2-2 | many | - | TRBV27
TGCGCCAGCAGCAAACAGGAGGTGAACACTGAAGCTTTCTTT | CASSKQEVNTEAFF | TRBJ1-1 | many | - | TRBV5-1
TGTGCCAGCAGTTTCCTCGGGACGGACCAAGAGACCCAGTACTTC | CASSFLGTDQETQYF | TRBJ2-5 | many | - | TRBV12-3/TRBV12-4
TGTGCCATCAAACCCGACGGGAGCTCCTACAATGAGCAGTTCTTC | CAIKPDGSSYNEQFF | TRBJ2-1 | many | - | TRBV10-3
TGCGCCAGCAGCACGGGGTATGATACGCAGTATTTT | CASSTGYDTQYF | TRBJ2-3 | many | - | TRBV5-1
TGTGCCAGCAGCTCAGGTCTTGGGACAGGGGGTCAAGAGACCCAGTACTTC | CASSSGLGTGGQETQYF | TRBJ2-5 | many | TRBD1 | TRBV7-9
TGTGCCAGCAGCTTAGTTGCCTACAGCAATGAGCAGTTCTTC | CASSLVAYSNEQFF | TRBJ2-1 | many | - | TRBV7-2
TGTGCCAGCACGACCGGGACAGGGCTTTACAATGAGCAGTTCTTC | CASTTGTGLYNEQFF | TRBJ2-1 | many | TRBD1 | TRBV27
TGCAGTGCGCCTCCCCCGACAGGGTTGACCTACGAGCAGTACTTC | CSAPPPTGLTYEQYF | TRBJ2-7 | many | TRBD1 | TRBV20-1
TGCAGCGTTGAAGATTGGAAAGGGGAGGACTATGGCTACACCTTC | CSVEDWKGEDYGYTF | TRBJ1-2 | few | - | TRBV29-1
TGTGCCAGCTTACAAGAGACTAGCGTCTTAGGGGAGCTGTTTTTT | CASLQETSVLGELFF | TRBJ2-2 | - | TRBD2 | TRBV7-9
TGTGCCAGCAGTGGGGGCAAGAGCTCCTACAATGAGCAGTTCTTC | CASSGGKSSYNEQFF | TRBJ2-1 | many | - | TRBV6-2/TRBV6-3
TGTGCCACCAGTGATTTGGACAGCGCCTTCTCCTACAATGAGCAGTTCTTC | CATSDLDSAFSYNEQFF | TRBJ2-1 | many | - | TRBV24-1
TGCGCCAGCAGCTTGGTATTAGGCAGGGCTGGGGCCAACGTCCTGACTTTC | CASSLVLGRAGANVLTF | TRBJ2-6 | many | - | TRBV5-1
TGTGCCAGCAGCTACCAACGTGGGAGCGAGCAGTACTTC | CASSYQRGSEQYF | TRBJ2-7 | many | - | TRBV7-2